Each of the 25 T cell receptor beta chains below was sequenced from the same sample in a study of regulatory T cells in long-lasting Graves disease. Noted time point: persistent/refractory GD, antithyroid drugs over 5 years with positive TRAb. RNA isolated from PBMCs was used to make the TCR library. Investigators prepared the TCR beta libraries by applying iRepertoire HTBI primers and Arm-PCR of CDR3 regions. A single record per CDR3 protein comes from TCRdb applying MiXCR to the multiplex PCR reads. The sample has approximately 400,000 distinct CDR3 sequences, approximately 23% seen once. Sequenced material: peripheral blood mononuclear cells (PBMCs), taken when the disease was refractory, from a patient treated with antithyroid drugs. Receptor source: a woman between 35 and 50 years old with Graves disease.

This clonotype showed up many times. The V gene is TRBV20-1, the J gene TRBJ1-1; D gene uncertain. V was shortened by 0 bases and J by 2 bases, with 7 bases between the two germline ends. The CDR3 consists of 13 residues. Germline V gene sequence: CDR1 DFQATT, CDR2 SNEGSKA (reference sequence). The DNA for the CDR3 is TGCAGTGCTAGAGATCTTTACAACACTGAAGCTTTCTTT. It yields the protein CSARDLYNTEAFF.

This clonotype occurred many times. This chain links TRBV6-1 with TRBJ2-2, with D unresolved. Trimming left V 7 bases short and J 6 bases short, with 6 bases between. CDR1 MNHNS and CDR2 SASEGT come from the germline V gene. The CDR3 is made up of 11 amino acids. Here the CDR3 DNA reads TGTGCCAGCAAAGTCTCCGGGGAGCTGTTTTTT. It codes for CASKVSGELFF.

This clonotype was detected only a few times. This chain links TRBV7-9 with TRBJ2-2, with 12 positions matching TRBD2. Trimming took 5 bases from V and 4 from J; bases not matched to a gene: 14. This CDR3 spans 19 amino acids. Germline V gene sequence: CDR1 SEHNR, CDR2 FQNEAQ (reference sequence). CDR3 loop: CASSPRLAGVSAGTGELFF. As DNA, the CDR3 is TGTGCCAGCAGCCCCCGACTAGCGGGAGTCTCCGCGGGCACCGGGGAGCTGTTTTTT.

This clonotype has more than one count but fewer than ten. V is TRBV7-9 and J is TRBJ1-1; no firm D call. This CDR3 is 15 amino acids long. The V gene's germline CDR1 is SEHNR and CDR2 FQNEAQ (reference sequence). V lost 2 bases, J lost 0 bases, and 10 bases lay in between. Here the CDR3 DNA reads TGTGCCAGCAGCTTAAATGAGGGTTTGAACACTGAAGCTTTCTTT. This translates into CASSLNEGLNTEAFF. Complete variable domain (other parts from reference TRBV7-9 and TRBJ1-1): DTGVSQNPRHKITKRGQNVTFRCDPISEHNRLYWYRQTLGQGPEFLTYFQNEAQLEKSRLLSDRFSAERPKGSFSTLEIQRTEQGDSAMYLCASSLNEGLNTEAFFGQGTRLTVV.

The CDR3 DNA reads as TGTGCCAGCAGCTTAGCGAGGGACAGCAGCTATGGCTACACCTTC. Protein product: CASSLARDSSYGYTF. The chain has TRBV7-9 and TRBJ1-2; 7 bases fit TRBD1. The junction had 5 bases not matched to a gene; V was cut back by 0 bases and J by 4 bases. Germline loops: CDR1 SEHNR, CDR2 FQNEAQ (reference sequence). The CDR3 consists of 15 residues.

This clonotype was seen only a few times. The junction and the germline gene differ at one end; a read error may be behind it. The chain uses TRBV12-3 or TRBV12-4 and TRBJ2-7; the match to TRBD1 covers 8 bases. This CDR3 spans 15 amino acids. The CDR3 reads CVSSITGTGHYEQYF. CDR3 coding DNA: TGTGTCAGCAGCATAACCGGGACAGGACACTACGAGCAGTACTTC.

A remark on this clonotype: Since a far larger clone is one base different, this is likely a read error. The rearrangement links TRBV11-1 to TRBJ2-7; possibly TRBD2 for D (5 bases). Trimming pared 6 bases from V and 1 base from J, leaving 19 bases between. This CDR3 is built from 16 residues. Germline CDR1 reads SGHAT; CDR2 reads FQDESV (reference sequence). The CDR3 loop is CASSLSSRSRSYEQYF. The CDR3 DNA sequence: TGTGCCAGCAGTTTATCTAGCAGGAGTAGGTCCTACGAGCAGTACTTC.

The chain recombines TRBV2 with TRBJ1-6; D is uncertain. V was shortened by 6 bases and J by 12 bases, with 12 bases between the two germline ends. Germline values: CDR1 SNHLY, CDR2 FYNNEI. There are 12 residues in the CDR3. CDR3 DNA: TGTGCCAGCAGCTTCGACCGCGAACCCCTCCACTTT. It yields the protein CASSFDREPLHF.

About this clonotype itself: Since no conserved phenylalanine or tryptophan closes the CDR3, a read error is the likely cause. CDR3 loop: CASSRNTEAFY. CDR3 sequence (DNA): TGTGCCAGCAGCAGGAACACTGAAGCTTTCTAT. V and J are TRBV6-1 and TRBJ1-1; D is unresolved. The V and J ends lost 6 bases and 1 base respectively, with 3 bases between them. The CDR3 runs to 11 residues. Per the germline V gene, CDR1 is MNHNS and CDR2 is SASEGT.

This clonotype was seen more than once but under ten times. The CDR3 reads CSASTGGNYEQYF. CDR3 nucleotides: TGCAGTGCTTCGACAGGGGGCAACTACGAGCAGTACTTC. The genes are TRBV20-1 and TRBJ2-7; 10 nucleotides agree with TRBD1. V dropped 5 bases and J dropped 3; count of bases not matched to a gene: 4. Germline V CDR1 and CDR2: DFQATT, SNEGSKA (reference sequence). CDR3 size: 13 residues.

The chain employs TRBV7-3 and TRBJ2-1; TRBD2 aligns across 8 bases. The CDR3 extends over 16 amino acids. The J segment lost 6 bases and the V segment lost 2 bases, leaving 9 bases of the junction unmatched. Germline V gene lookup returns CDR1 SGHTA and CDR2 FQGTGA. This CDR3 reads CASSLSRLAGFNEQFF. CDR3 bases: TGTGCCAGCAGCTTATCTCGTCTAGCGGGTTTCAATGAGCAGTTCTTC.

The rearrangement joins TRBV10-3 to TRBJ2-4, with no clear D. Per the germline V gene, CDR1 is ENHRY and CDR2 is SYGVKD. The CDR3 consists of 16 residues. Deletions cut 6 bases from V and 2 bases from J, with 17 bases between. CDR3 protein: CAISHTGLGTKNIQYF. As DNA, the CDR3 is TGTGCCATCAGCCATACCGGGTTGGGCACCAAAAACATTCAGTACTTC.

A note on this clonotype: A read error may be the cause here, since a much bigger clone is one base away. V gene TRBV6-1 combines with J gene TRBJ1-2; no clear D. The CDR3 covers 12 residues. From germline, CDR1 is MNHNS and CDR2 SASEGT. CDR3 sequence reads: CTSSQDNYGYTF. CDR3 in DNA: TGTACCAGCAGTCAAGACAACTATGGCTACACCTTC.

In this sample, this clonotype turned up a few times. The chain carries TRBV20-1 and TRBJ2-2; maybe TRBD2 (5 bases). The CDR3 sequence is 16 residues long. Per germline, CDR1 DFQATT and CDR2 SNEGSKA (reference sequence). V dropped 2 bases and J dropped 0 bases, with 13 bases sitting between them. This CDR3 is CSARPERNANTGELFF. The CDR3 bases are TGCAGTGCTAGACCCGAGCGGAACGCGAACACCGGGGAGCTGTTTTTT.

Ten or more counts support this clonotype. The chain links TRBV7-8 to TRBJ2-7; D is possibly TRBD1 or TRBD2 (5 bases each). Germline V gene lookup returns CDR1 SGHVS and CDR2 FQNEAQ. The CDR3 has 13 residues. Trimming took off 5 bases at V and 9 bases at J, with 17 bases between the two ends. The CDR3 spells CASSPRLRDAQYF. CDR3 nucleotide sequence: TGTGCCAGCAGCCCTAGGTTGAGGGACGCGCAGTACTTC.

In this sample, this clonotype turned up a few times. The chain employs TRBV28 and TRBJ2-7; D is uncertain. The CDR3 length is 14 residues. Trimming pared 6 bases from V and 1 base from J, leaving 13 bases between. Germline V gene data show CDR1 as MDHEN and CDR2 as SYDVKM. The CDR3 nucleotides read TGTGCCAGCAGGTACGGAGAGACTTCCTACGAGCAGTACTTC. Translated: CASRYGETSYEQYF.

This clonotype was seen many times. The V and J genes are TRBV28 and TRBJ1-1; 8 bases agree with TRBD1. Trimming removed 7 bases from V and 4 bases from J; junction bases left unmatched: 8. Germline assignment: CDR1 MDHEN and CDR2 SYDVKM. There are 14 residues in the CDR3. As DNA, the CDR3 is TGTGCCAGCAACCTCTCAGACAGGGGCACTGAAGCTTTCTTT. As protein: CASNLSDRGTEAFF.

V is TRBV29-1 and J is TRBJ1-2, with D unresolved. Trimming pared 0 bases from V and 2 bases from J, leaving 10 bases between. CDR1 is SQVTM and CDR2 is ANQGSEA in the germline V gene. This CDR3 has 14 amino acids. CDR3: CSVEDLRTNYGYTF. CDR3 DNA sequence: TGCAGCGTTGAAGATCTTCGGACCAACTATGGCTACACCTTC.

This clonotype was observed at least ten times. Compared with germline, one end of the junction differs, possibly owing to a read error. This chain uses TRBV27 with TRBJ2-7, with a weak D call TRBD1 (5 bases). The CDR3 length is 13 residues. Germline V gene sequence: CDR1 MNHEY, CDR2 SMNVEV (reference sequence). The chain's CDR3 is CASSLSGAYEQYF. As DNA, the CDR3 is TGTGCCAGCAGTTTATCAGGGGCCTACGAACAGTACTTC.

This clonotype turned up a few times. The chain joins TRBV28 to TRBJ2-3; D perhaps matches TRBD1 (6 bases). Germline assignment: CDR1 MDHEN and CDR2 SYDVKM. The CDR3 contains 13 residues. V lost 8 bases to trimming and J lost 4 bases, with 13 bases between them. The CDR3 sequence is CASEQGGPDTQYF. The CDR3, as DNA: TGTGCCAGCGAACAGGGTGGGCCAGATACGCAGTATTTT.

This chain links TRBV7-2 with TRBJ2-7; TRBD2 is a possible D gene (6 bases). CDR3 length: 14 amino acids. The germline V and J ends were trimmed by 4 bases and 2 bases, with 12 bases remaining between them. Germline V gives CDR1 SGHTA, CDR2 FQGNSA. CDR3 sequence: CASSWAAGTYEQYF. CDR3 DNA: TGTGCCAGCAGCTGGGCTGCGGGAACCTACGAGCAGTACTTC.

This clonotype was counted ten times or more. This rearrangement joins TRBV20-1 to TRBJ1-2, with no clear D. The CDR3 has 13 amino acids. V was pared by 1 base and J by 4 bases, with 10 bases between. Germline CDR1 DFQATT, CDR2 SNEGSKA (reference sequence). The CDR3 region has the DNA TGCAGTGCTAGAGGGAAGTCAGGCTATGGCTACACCTTC. Translating it yields CSARGKSGYGYTF.

This clonotype came up a few times. J is TRBJ2-3 and V is TRBV6-1; 16 nucleotides match TRBD2. The CDR3 has 16 residues. From germline, CDR1 is MNHNS and CDR2 SASEGT. Germline trimming cut 6 bases from V and 4 bases from J; bases unmatched to any gene: 4. The CDR3 DNA is TGTGCCAGCAGCGCGGGGACTAGCGGGAGGGCAGATACGCAGTATTTT. Its translation: CASSAGTSGRADTQYF.

The rearrangement uses TRBV12-3 or TRBV12-4 and TRBJ2-5, with 11 bases matching TRBD1. J lost 4 bases, V lost 0 bases, and 4 bases had no gene match. The CDR3 sequence is 16 residues long. As DNA, the CDR3 is TGTGCCAGCAGTTTAGCGCCGGGACAGGGGGGAGAGACCCAGTACTTC. It translates to CASSLAPGQGGETQYF.

This clonotype appeared a few times. The J gene is TRBJ2-2, the V gene TRBV5-1; 7 bases fit TRBD2. CDR1 SGHRS and CDR2 YFSETQ come from the germline V gene. Losses at the gene ends were 1 base for V and 5 bases for J; bases not matched to a gene: 5. The CDR3 loop spans 15 amino acids. In DNA form, the CDR3 reads TGCGCCAGCAGCTTGTCGACTAGCTTTACCGGGGAGCTGTTTTTT. It translates to CASSLSTSFTGELFF.